This T cell receptor (beta chain) is from a study of shared clonotypes between healthy human individuals. Study background: For every donor, three CD4 naive, three CD4 memory, two CD8 naive and one CD8 memory plates were used.

CDR1 and CDR2 from the germline V gene are MNHNS and SASEGT. The CDR3 extends over 15 amino acids. The germline V and J ends were trimmed by 3 bases and 1 base, with 11 bases remaining between them. Profiling relied on immunoSEQ multiplex PCR, and the TCRdb table lists in-frame clones only, not all of them. The data contain some 2.3 million clones, 90% to 95% of them singletons. Splitting of CD4+ cells produced CD45RA+ naive and CD45RA-negative memory subsets. Sample: naive CD4+ T cells from PBMCs. The subset is: CD45RA+ positively selected. This clonotype originated in a man younger than 30 in good health. Some clones in this sample may be carry-over from other donors' samples. The chain carries TRBV6-1 and TRBJ2-3, with D perhaps TRBD1 or TRBD2 (5 bases each). This CDR3 reads CASSDKGTGTDTQYF. In nucleotides, the CDR3 is TGTGCCAGCAGTGATAAGGGGACGGGCACAGATACGCAGTATTTT.